This TCR beta chain came from a study of beta chain features in type 1 diabetes. The study, taken as a whole, reports: Among all four CD4+ subsets, Type 1 diabetes patients had TCRB CDR3s that were moderately but significantly shorter.

CDR1 SGHTA and CDR2 FQGNSA come from the germline V gene. Trimming cost V 0 bases and J 6 bases; bases outside gene matches: 4. There are 15 residues in the CDR3. Every participating donor gave one draw, a heparinised blood sample averaging roughly 100 mL. Since all of the isolated RNA was reverse transcribed, expressed TCRB transcripts were what got sequenced. Profiling relied on immunoSEQ multiplex PCR, and the TCRdb table lists in-frame clones only, not all of them. The table has 300,000 to 400,000 clones, 8.5% to 10% seen once. In its sample, this clone was seen a few times. What it binds is not known.

V usage is TRBV7-2 and J usage is TRBJ2-1; 8 nucleotides match TRBD1. The sequence was obtained from a man aged 25-45 years with type 1 diabetes. Sequences were obtained from central memory CD4+ T cells from blood. This chain's CDR3 is CASSLAGTGPNEQFF. CDR3 DNA: TGTGCCAGCAGCTTAGCAGGGACAGGACCCAATGAGCAGTTCTTC.